These 9 T cell receptor beta chains were all obtained from the same sample, sequenced in a study of T cell responses to AZD1222 COVID-19 vaccine. Assay used: immunoSEQ multiplex PCR; TCRdb lists only in-frame clones, some missing. The table includes roughly 70,000 clones, 83% detected once. Here the sequenced sample was peripheral blood, taken 28 days after the second AZD1222 dose. All receptors derive from an adult who received the AZD1222 COVID-19 vaccine.

The chain uses TRBV11-2 and TRBJ1-4, with TRBD1 identical over 10 bases. There are 18 residues in the CDR3. Germline V lookup: CDR1 SGHAT, CDR2 FQNNGV. V was clipped by 6 bases and J by 4 bases; unmatched bases: 14. CDR3 bases: TGTGCCAGCAGACGTTTAGGTGGGACAGGGGCGTTTAATGAAAAACTGTTTTTT. Its translation is CASRRLGGTGAFNEKLFF. Together with reference TRBV11-2 and TRBJ1-4, the CDR3 gives the full variable domain: EAGVAQSPRYKIIEKRQSVAFWCNPISGHATLYWYQQILGQGPKLLIQFQNNGVVDDSQLPKDRFSAERLKGVDSTLKIQPAKLEDSAVYLCASRRLGGTGAFNEKLFFGSGTQLSVL.

The V and J genes are TRBV7-2 and TRBJ1-6; D might be TRBD1 (5 bases). In germline, CDR1 is SGHTA, CDR2 FQGNSA. The ends were cut back, 2 bases at V and 0 bases at J, with 17 bases in the middle. The length of the CDR3 is 19 residues. CDR3 DNA sequence: TGTGCCAGCAGCTTAACAGGCCCCACCACGAGCTCCTATAATTCACCCCTCCACTTT. Translated: CASSLTGPTTSSYNSPLHF.

The V call is TRBV6-6, the J call TRBJ1-2; D not resolved. The CDR3 has 14 residues. Germline-derived CDR1 and CDR2 are MNHNY and SVGAGI (reference sequence). Trimming left V 5 bases short and J 6 bases short, with 16 bases between. CDR3 sequence: CASSQTPGRDGYTF. CDR3 nucleotides: TGTGCCAGCAGTCAAACCCCCGGGAGAGATGGCTACACCTTC.

CDR3 nucleotides: TGTGCCAGCAGCTCCCTTCGGGGGACCACCTACGAGCAGTACTTC. Amino acids: CASSSLRGTTYEQYF. The V call is TRBV7-6, the J call TRBJ2-7; D is perhaps TRBD2 (6 bases). The CDR3 spans 15 residues. In germline, CDR1 is SGHVS, CDR2 FNYEAQ. V lost 4 bases and J 2 bases, leaving 15 bases between the germline ends.

The J gene is TRBJ2-7, the V gene TRBV28; D gene ambiguous. Germline lookup yields CDR1 MDHEN and CDR2 SYDVKM. The V end lost 3 bases, the J end lost 5 bases, and 17 bases lay between the germline ends. The CDR3 covers 15 residues. The CDR3 spells CASSLSAVSPNEQYF. The DNA for the CDR3 is TGTGCCAGCAGTTTGTCGGCAGTGAGCCCCAACGAGCAGTACTTC.

This clone has only a few counts. V usage is TRBV18 and J usage is TRBJ1-3, with D unresolved. CDR1 is KGHSH and CDR2 is LQKENI in the germline V gene. The CDR3 sequence is 13 residues long. V lost 3 bases and J 8 bases, leaving 11 bases between the germline ends. The CDR3, as DNA: TGTGCCAGCTCACCGGGTATCGGAGACACCATATATTTT. This encodes CASSPGIGDTIYF.

This clone has just one count. This sequence joins TRBV3-1 (or the pseudogene TRBV3-2) and TRBJ2-7; 11 nucleotides match TRBD1. This CDR3 comprises 16 residues. The junction had 12 bases not matched to a gene; V was cut back by 1 base and J by 10 bases. Germline loops: CDR1 LGHDT, CDR2 YNNKEL (reference sequence). CDR3 protein: CASSQGLPGTGGGQYF. DNA for the CDR3: TGTGCCAGCAGCCAAGGGCTCCCCGGGACAGGGGGAGGACAGTACTTC.

The V gene is TRBV7-9, the J gene TRBJ1-1; no definite D call. The germline V gene encodes CDR1 SEHNR and CDR2 FQNEAQ (reference sequence). CDR3 length: 9 residues. Here the CDR3 DNA reads TGTGTCACAGCAGGCGAAGCTTTCTTT. Translation gives CVTAGEAFF.

V is TRBV30 and J is TRBJ2-1; 8 bases are a match to TRBD1. The length of the CDR3 is 13 residues. Per germline, CDR1 GTSNPN and CDR2 SVGIG (reference sequence). Trimming removed 5 bases from V and 14 bases from J; junction bases left unmatched: 14. The chain's CDR3 is CAWVTGTGGLKFF. Here the CDR3 DNA reads TGTGCCTGGGTCACCGGGACAGGAGGGTTAAAGTTCTTC.